This TCR beta chain stems from a study of molecular identifiers for immune sequencing clone quantification. MiXCR was run by TCRdb on the PCR reads, yielding one entry per CDR3 protein. The repertoire includes about 510,000 distinct CDR3 sequences, under 30% of them detected once, and around 0.78% sits in the top ten. This clonotype was seen ten or more times. Source material: naive CD8+ T cells from blood, with Jurkat cell RNA spiked in. Indicated subset: FACS-sorted CD8+CD4-CCR7+CD45RA+ naive T cells. This receptor was identified in a human donor in good health. Some libraries in this study had Jurkat cell RNA spiked in.

The CDR3 sequence: CASSLVAGGGDTQYF. CDR3 bases: TGCGCCAGCAGCTTGGTGGCAGGGGGCGGTGATACGCAGTATTTT. The rearrangement links TRBV5-1 to TRBJ2-3; 8 bases match TRBD1. CDR3 size: 15 residues. Trimming at V came to 0 bases and at J to 6 bases, leaving 6 bases not matched to a gene. The V gene's germline CDR1 is SGHRS and CDR2 YFSETQ.